The 5 T cell receptor beta chains below were found in one sample sequenced in a study of shared clonotypes between healthy human individuals. Using immunoSEQ multiplex PCR, the repertoire was profiled, and TCRdb retains in-frame clones only, with some absent. The profile shows about 2.4 million clones, 80% to 95% of them singletons. Input material: naive CD4+ T cells from PBMCs. As for subset: CD45RA+ positively selected. The receptors were gathered from a man younger than 35 in good health. Some clones in this sample may be carry-over from other donors' samples.

The V call is TRBV29-1, the J call TRBJ2-3; D uncertain. Between the trimmed V and J ends, which lost 1 base and 8 bases, there was a span of 4 bases. The CDR3 has 10 residues. Germline V gene data show CDR1 as SQVTM and CDR2 as ANQGSEA. CDR3 in amino acids: CSVEVGTQYF. In DNA, the CDR3 is TGCAGCGTTGAAGTCGGTACGCAGTATTTT.

This chain joins TRBV11-3 and TRBJ2-1; TRBD2 matches 7 bases. Germline V gene data show CDR1 as SGHNT and CDR2 as YENEEA. J lost 3 bases, V lost 5 bases, and 7 bases had no gene match. This CDR3 region has 15 residues. The CDR3 nucleotides read TGTGCCAGCAGCGGGCCGGGCGGGGGCTACAATGAGCAGTTCTTC. It yields the protein CASSGPGGGYNEQFF.

The chain employs TRBV6-1 and TRBJ1-1, with 7 nucleotides matching TRBD1. Germline lookup yields CDR1 MNHNS and CDR2 SASEGT. Losses at the gene ends were 7 bases for V and 0 bases for J; bases not matched to a gene: 2. This CDR3 spans 13 amino acids. CDR3 region: CASMTGLNTEAFF. The CDR3 DNA is TGTGCCAGCATGACAGGGCTGAACACTGAAGCTTTCTTT.

This rearrangement joins TRBV28 to TRBJ1-2; D uncertain. Trimming removed 8 bases from V and 5 bases from J, with 21 bases in between. Looked up from germline, CDR1 is MDHEN and CDR2 is SYDVKM. CDR3 length: 15 amino acids. This CDR3 reads CASRPRFRQRYGYTF. The CDR3 coding sequence is TGTGCCAGCCGGCCGCGATTCCGGCAAAGGTATGGCTACACCTTC.

V is TRBV19 and J is TRBJ1-2; 11 positions match TRBD1. CDR1 is LNHDA, CDR2 SQIVND, per germline (reference sequence). The ends lost 6 bases at V and 5 bases at J; junction bases unmatched: 5. The CDR3 loop spans 14 amino acids. The CDR3 protein is CASSGQGARYGYTF. CDR3 coding DNA: TGTGCCAGTAGCGGACAGGGGGCGCGTTATGGCTACACCTTC.